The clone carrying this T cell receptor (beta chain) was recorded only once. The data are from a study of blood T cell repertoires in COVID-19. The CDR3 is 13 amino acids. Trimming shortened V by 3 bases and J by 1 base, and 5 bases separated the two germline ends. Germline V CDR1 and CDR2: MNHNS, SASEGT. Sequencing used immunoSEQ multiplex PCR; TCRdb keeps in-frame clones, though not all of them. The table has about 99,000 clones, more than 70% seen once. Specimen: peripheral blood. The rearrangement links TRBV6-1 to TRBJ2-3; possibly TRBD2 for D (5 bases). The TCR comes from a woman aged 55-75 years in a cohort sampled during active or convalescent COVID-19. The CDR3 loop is CASSDGGTDTQYF. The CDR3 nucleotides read TGTGCCAGCAGTGACGGGGGCACAGATACGCAGTATTTT.